Presented here are 17 T cell receptor beta chains from one specimen sequenced in a study of glioma-infiltrating T cells after dendritic cell vaccination. Sequencing was performed with immunoSEQ multiplex PCR; in TCRdb, only in-frame clones are kept and a portion is missing. The data hold around 100,000 clones, with roughly 79% observed a single time. Sequences were derived from blood, sampled before dendritic cell vaccination. Receptors originate from a human donor with glioblastoma.

The rearrangement uses TRBV11-3 and TRBJ1-1, with D possibly TRBD1 on 6 matching bases. In germline, CDR1 is SGHNT, CDR2 YENEEA. The CDR3 totals 16 residues. V lost 0 bases, J lost 4 bases, and 15 bases lay in between. In DNA form, the CDR3 reads TGTGCCAGCAGCTTAGATCTCCTGGCAGGGGCCACTGAAGCTTTCTTT. Its protein is CASSLDLLAGATEAFF.

This chain joins TRBV5-1 and TRBJ2-2; 9 bases map to TRBD2. With 3 bases clipped from V and 8 bases from J, the junction kept 8 bases outside the gene matches. Germline values: CDR1 SGHRS, CDR2 YFSETQ. This CDR3 region has 15 residues. The CDR3 DNA is TGCGCCAGCAGCTACAGACTAGCGGCTGGAGGGGAGCTGTTTTTT. Residues: CASSYRLAAGGELFF.

The rearrangement links TRBV11-3 to TRBJ2-7; tentatively, D is TRBD2 (5 bases). This CDR3 is 12 amino acids long. Trimming removed 5 bases from V and 4 bases from J, with 9 bases in between. The germline V gene has CDR1 SGHNT and CDR2 YENEEA. CDR3 sequence: CASSPRGYEQYF. The CDR3 DNA follows: TGTGCCAGCAGCCCACGGGGATACGAGCAGTACTTC.

This rearrangement joins TRBV5-1 to TRBJ2-3, with no clear D. Trimming removed 10 bases from V and 1 base from J, with 13 bases in between. The CDR3 loop spans 13 amino acids. Germline CDR1 is SGHRS and CDR2 is YFSETQ. DNA of the CDR3: TGCGCCTGTTCGCAGTTGGGCACAGATACGCAGTATTTT. This translates into CACSQLGTDTQYF.

The chain carries TRBV11-1 and TRBJ2-5; 9 bases agree with TRBD2. The germline V gene has CDR1 SGHAT and CDR2 FQDESV (reference sequence). With 6 bases clipped from V and 5 bases from J, the junction kept 10 bases outside the gene matches. The CDR3 contains 15 residues. Here the CDR3 reads CASSFQRGELETQYF. The CDR3 DNA is TGTGCCAGCAGTTTCCAGCGGGGGGAGTTGGAGACCCAGTACTTC.

The chain combines TRBV5-6 with TRBJ1-4, with D hard to call. Looked up from germline, CDR1 is SGHDT and CDR2 is YYEEEE. CDR3 length: 13 amino acids. Trimming took off 1 base at V and 11 bases at J, with 12 bases between the two ends. The CDR3 reads CASSLYEGGKLFF. The CDR3 region has the DNA TGTGCCAGCAGCTTGTACGAGGGTGGTAAACTGTTTTTT.

The chain combines TRBV10-3 with TRBJ2-5, with 15 bases identical to TRBD2. The germline gives CDR1 ENHRY, CDR2 SYGVKD. This CDR3 comprises 18 residues. V shed 2 bases, J shed 0 bases, and the junction held 4 bases outside the gene matches. The CDR3 reads CAISEAGTSGGYQETQYF. CDR3 coding DNA: TGTGCCATCAGTGAGGCCGGGACTAGCGGGGGGTACCAAGAGACCCAGTACTTC.

The V gene is TRBV6-4, the J gene TRBJ2-3, with D perhaps TRBD2 (6 bases). Deletions cut 0 bases from V and 0 bases from J, with 7 bases between. The CDR3 is 15 residues long. Germline CDR1 MRHNA, CDR2 SNTAGT. The CDR3 sequence: CASSDSAGSTDTQYF. CDR3 bases: TGTGCCAGCAGTGACTCGGCGGGAAGCACAGATACGCAGTATTTT.

The chain is built from TRBV15 and TRBJ1-4, with TRBD1 matching over 8 bases. V was pared by 1 base and J by 1 base, with 2 bases of the junction left unmatched. The CDR3 is 16 residues long. CDR1 is LNHNV, CDR2 YYDKDF, per germline (reference sequence). The CDR3 here is CATSRAGGLTNEKLFF. The DNA for the CDR3 is TGTGCCACCAGCAGAGCAGGGGGCTTAACTAATGAAAAACTGTTTTTT. The full variable domain, with the rest looked up from reference TRBV15 and TRBJ1-4, is DAMVIQNPRYQVTQFGKPVTLSCSQTLNHNVMYWYQQKSSQAPKLLFHYYDKDFNNEADTPDNFQSRRPNTSFCFLDIRSPGLGDTAMYLCATSRAGGLTNEKLFFGSGTQLSVL.

The rearrangement uses TRBV11-2 and TRBJ2-2; the match to TRBD1 covers 10 bases. Germline V gene sequence: CDR1 SGHAT, CDR2 FQNNGV. The V gene end was trimmed by 4 bases and the J gene end by 7 bases; junction bases not matched to a gene: 9. The CDR3 sequence is 16 residues long. The CDR3 spells CASSSPTGGLIGELFF. The CDR3 coding sequence is TGTGCCAGCAGCTCACCGACAGGGGGCTTGATCGGGGAGCTGTTTTTT. Together with reference TRBV11-2 and TRBJ2-2, the CDR3 gives the full variable domain: EAGVAQSPRYKIIEKRQSVAFWCNPISGHATLYWYQQILGQGPKLLIQFQNNGVVDDSQLPKDRFSAERLKGVDSTLKIQPAKLEDSAVYLCASSSPTGGLIGELFFGEGSRLTVL.

Only one count was recorded for this clone. The J gene is TRBJ2-7, the V gene TRBV9; 7 bases agree with TRBD1. V dropped 2 bases and J dropped 0; count of bases not matched to a gene: 2. There are 14 residues in the CDR3. Germline V lookup: CDR1 SGDLS, CDR2 YYNGEE. As DNA, the CDR3 is TGTGCCAGCAGCGTCGACAGGGTCTCCTACGAGCAGTACTTC. Residues: CASSVDRVSYEQYF.

The V call is TRBV7-3, the J call TRBJ2-1; D perhaps matches TRBD2 (5 bases). The germline V and J ends were trimmed by 3 bases and 4 bases, with 10 bases remaining between them. Per germline, CDR1 SGHTA and CDR2 FQGTGA. This CDR3 is built from 14 residues. The CDR3 here is CASSFPGVYNEQFF. CDR3 nucleotides: TGTGCCAGCAGCTTTCCCGGGGTATACAATGAGCAGTTCTTC.

The CDR3 nucleotides read TGTGCCAGCAGTTTGGGGATAGGGAGCACCATATATTTT. Its protein is CASSLGIGSTIYF. The chain recombines TRBV27 with TRBJ1-3; D remains unclear. The CDR3 runs to 13 residues. In germline, CDR1 is MNHEY, CDR2 SMNVEV (reference sequence). Trimming removed 3 bases at V and 9 bases at J, with 12 bases between.

The V gene is TRBV7-9, the J gene TRBJ1-1, with 9 bases lining up with TRBD1. The CDR3 length is 12 residues. CDR1 and CDR2 (germline): SEHNR, FQNEAQ (reference sequence). The junction had 4 bases not matched to a gene; V was cut back by 5 bases and J by 9 bases. The CDR3 reads CASSNGQGQAFF. The CDR3, as DNA: TGTGCCAGCAGCAACGGACAGGGGCAAGCTTTCTTT.

The V gene is TRBV9, the J gene TRBJ2-3; a weak D match, TRBD1 (5 bases). Trimming shortened V by 3 bases and J by 4 bases, and 12 bases separated the two germline ends. Per the germline V gene, CDR1 is SGDLS and CDR2 is YYNGEE. The CDR3 extends over 14 amino acids. CDR3 in amino acids: CASSAQWGADTQYF. For the CDR3, the DNA is TGTGCCAGCAGCGCCCAGTGGGGCGCAGATACGCAGTATTTT.

This clone was counted only a few times. The chain employs TRBV14 and TRBJ1-6; D unclear. The CDR3 is 17 residues long. Trimming cost V 3 bases and J 4 bases, with 16 bases left between them. CDR1 and CDR2 (germline): SGHDN, FVKESK. Written as DNA, the CDR3 is TGTGCCAGCAGCCATTCCTGGGCGGGGAGTTATAATTCACCCCTCCACTTT. This sequence encodes CASSHSWAGSYNSPLHF.

The chain has TRBV18 and TRBJ2-1, with TRBD1 identical over 8 bases. CDR3 length: 19 amino acids. The V segment lost 2 bases and the J segment 9 bases; nucleotides outside the gene matches: 21. Germline V gene sequence: CDR1 KGHSH, CDR2 LQKENI. CDR3 in DNA: TGTGCCAGCTCACCAAACTCCATGATCGGACAGGGTCCTAGTAGTGAGCAGTTCTTC. Its translation is CASSPNSMIGQGPSSEQFF. Full variable domain (outside the CDR3, taken from reference TRBV18 and TRBJ2-1): NAGVMQNPRHLVRRRGQEARLRCSPMKGHSHVYWYRQLPEEGLKFMVYLQKENIIDESGMPKERFSAEFPKEGPSILRIQQVVRGDSAAYFCASSPNSMIGQGPSSEQFFGPGTRLTVL.